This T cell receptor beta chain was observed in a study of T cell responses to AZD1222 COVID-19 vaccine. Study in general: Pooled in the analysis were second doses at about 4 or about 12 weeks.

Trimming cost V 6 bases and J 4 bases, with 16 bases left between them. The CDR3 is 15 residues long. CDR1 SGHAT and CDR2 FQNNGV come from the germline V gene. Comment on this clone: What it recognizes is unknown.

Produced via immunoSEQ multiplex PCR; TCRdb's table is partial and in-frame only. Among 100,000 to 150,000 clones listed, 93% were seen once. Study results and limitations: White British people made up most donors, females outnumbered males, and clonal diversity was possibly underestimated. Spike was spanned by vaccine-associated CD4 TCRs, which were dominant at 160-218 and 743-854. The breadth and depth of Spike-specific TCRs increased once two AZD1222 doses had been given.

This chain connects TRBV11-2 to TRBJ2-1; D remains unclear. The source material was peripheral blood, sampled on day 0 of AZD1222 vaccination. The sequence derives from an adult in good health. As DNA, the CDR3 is TGTGCCAGCAGAGCGCCTGGGCGGAGTTACAATGAGCAGTTCTTC. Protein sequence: CASRAPGRSYNEQFF.